This T cell receptor beta chain emerged from a study of shared clonotypes between healthy human individuals. Background on the study: Every donor yielded three CD4 naive, three CD4 memory, two CD8 naive and one CD8 memory plate.

The V end lost 1 base, the J end lost 7 bases, and 14 bases lay between the germline ends. This CDR3 contains 16 residues. Germline assignment: CDR1 SGHAT and CDR2 FQNNGV. Positively selected for CCR7, the CD45RO-negative cells used as naive CD8 cells excluded terminally differentiated effector memory CD45RA+ cells. Deep was the level at which the assay was run. Only in-frame clones appear in the TCRdb table, and some are missing; sequencing was by immunoSEQ multiplex PCR. The top ten clones hold 0.9% to 1.3% of a sample with millions of clones, roughly 95% of them seen once. The gene calls are TRBV11-2 and TRBJ1-6, with D possibly being TRBD1 (5 bases). Material: naive CD8+ T cells sorted from blood. The clonotype originates from a man aged 18 to 29 in good health. CDR3 loop: CASSLGPGTQNSPLHF. The CDR3 coding sequence is TGTGCCAGCAGCTTAGGCCCAGGGACGCAAAATTCACCCCTCCACTTT.